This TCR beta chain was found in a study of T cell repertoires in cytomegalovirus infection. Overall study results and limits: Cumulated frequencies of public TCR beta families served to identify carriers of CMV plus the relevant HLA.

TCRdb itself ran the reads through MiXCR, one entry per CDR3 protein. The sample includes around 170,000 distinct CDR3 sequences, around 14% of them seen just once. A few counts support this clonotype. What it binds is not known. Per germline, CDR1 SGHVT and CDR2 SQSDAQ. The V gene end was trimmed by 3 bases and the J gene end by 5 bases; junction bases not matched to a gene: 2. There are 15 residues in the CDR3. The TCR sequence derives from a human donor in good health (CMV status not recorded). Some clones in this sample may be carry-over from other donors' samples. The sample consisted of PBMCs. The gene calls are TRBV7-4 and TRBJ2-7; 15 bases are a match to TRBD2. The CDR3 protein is CASSFRTSGGDEQYF. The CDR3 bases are TGTGCCAGCAGCTTCCGGACTAGCGGGGGGGACGAGCAGTACTTC.